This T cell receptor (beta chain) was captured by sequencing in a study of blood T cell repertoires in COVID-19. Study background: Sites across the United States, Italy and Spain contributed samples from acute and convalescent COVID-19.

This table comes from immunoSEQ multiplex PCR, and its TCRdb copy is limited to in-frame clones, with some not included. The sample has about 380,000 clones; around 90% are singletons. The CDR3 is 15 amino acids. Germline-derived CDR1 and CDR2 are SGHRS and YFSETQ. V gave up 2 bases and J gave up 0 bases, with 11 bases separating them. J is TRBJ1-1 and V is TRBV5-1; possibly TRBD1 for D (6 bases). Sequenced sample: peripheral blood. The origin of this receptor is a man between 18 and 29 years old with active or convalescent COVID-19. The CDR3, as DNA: TGCGCCAGCAGCTTTGCGGGGGCAATGAACACTGAAGCTTTCTTT. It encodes CASSFAGAMNTEAFF.